The next 18 T cell receptor beta chains were all read from a single sample in a study of shared T cell receptors in the human thymus. Clones were sequenced by immunoSEQ multiplex PCR, and TCRdb holds only the in-frame ones, with some missing. The data show 700,000 or so clones, with 80% to 90% seen just once and 0.008% to 0.011% held by the top ten. These same data were also listed under a study on human thymus T cells.

Sequenced: thymocytes. The receptors derive from a girl under two years old with a congenital heart defect.

This clone was recorded once. The V call is TRBV14, the J call TRBJ2-1; D possibly corresponds to TRBD2 (6 bases). CDR3 length equals 20 residues. The germline gives CDR1 SGHDN, CDR2 FVKESK. Between the trimmed V and J ends, which lost 4 bases and 3 bases, there was a span of 28 bases. Here the CDR3 reads CASSLSPSPWRGKLYNEQFF. CDR3 nucleotide sequence: TGTGCCAGCAGCCTAAGTCCATCCCCATGGCGGGGAAAACTCTACAATGAGCAGTTCTTC.

The chain couples TRBV27 to TRBJ1-2; TRBD1 matches at 10 bases. The J segment lost 3 bases and the V segment lost 4 bases, leaving 5 bases of the junction unmatched. There are 15 residues in the CDR3. The V gene's germline CDR1 is MNHEY and CDR2 SMNVEV (reference sequence). The CDR3 region is CASSSGQGKDYGYTF. CDR3 coding DNA: TGTGCCAGCAGTTCGGGACAGGGGAAAGACTATGGCTACACCTTC.

The chain carries TRBV27 and TRBJ1-5; possible D gene TRBD1, 6 bases. V was pared by 4 bases and J by 9 bases, with 31 bases between. CDR3 length equals 19 residues. Per germline, CDR1 MNHEY and CDR2 SMNVEV (reference sequence). For the CDR3, the DNA is TGTGCCAGCAGTTACCACAAAGGGAGTGCGGACAGTGCTACATGGCCCCAGCATTTT. This gives the protein CASSYHKGSADSATWPQHF.

This clone is a singleton in its sample. This rearrangement joins TRBV6-1 to TRBJ1-4; 9 bases fit TRBD1. The germline V gene has CDR1 MNHNS and CDR2 SASEGT. V was clipped by 11 bases and J by 8 bases; unmatched bases: 9. CDR3 length: 13 amino acids. CDR3 sequence (DNA): TGTGCCGGACAGGGGAATCCGGGAGAAAAACTGTTTTTT. It yields the protein CAGQGNPGEKLFF.

The chain combines TRBV4-1 with TRBJ2-3, with 11 bases identical to TRBD2. V gave up 1 base and J gave up 9 bases; unmatched junction bases: 12. Germline V gene lookup returns CDR1 MGHRA and CDR2 YSYEKL. This CDR3 is 17 amino acids long. Here the CDR3 reads CASSQARLAGKFETQYF. CDR3 sequence (DNA): TGCGCCAGCAGCCAAGCCCGACTAGCGGGGAAGTTCGAGACGCAGTATTTT.

This clone came up once. The chain carries TRBV27 and TRBJ2-4, with TRBD2 identical over 7 bases. The CDR3 has 19 amino acids. J lost 0 bases, V lost 6 bases, and 17 bases had no gene match. Per the germline V gene, CDR1 is MNHEY and CDR2 is SMNVEV (reference sequence). The chain's CDR3 is CASRGGGAKIPLAKNIQYF. In DNA form, the CDR3 reads TGTGCCAGCAGGGGGGGAGGGGCGAAGATCCCTCTAGCCAAAAACATTCAGTACTTC.

Comments on this clone: Compared with germline, one end of the junction differs, possibly owing to a read error. This specimen includes other DNA sequences encoding the same CDR3. This chain joins TRBV19 and TRBJ1-6, with TRBD1 identical over 7 bases. Germline V gene lookup returns CDR1 LNHDA and CDR2 SQIVND (reference sequence). The CDR3 contains 17 residues. The CDR3 sequence: CASSIDHRDSYNSPLHF. The CDR3 region has the DNA TGTGCCAGTAGTATAGACCACCGGGACAGCTATAATTCCCCCCTCCACTTT.

The rearrangement joins TRBV7-8 to TRBJ1-2; D gene unclear. In germline, CDR1 is SGHVS, CDR2 FQNEAQ. There are 12 residues in the CDR3. V shed 1 base and J shed 8 bases, with 8 bases lying between them. DNA of the CDR3: TGTGCCAGCAGCTTAGGCGCGGGGGGCTACACCTTC. This sequence encodes CASSLGAGGYTF.

The chain couples TRBV12-5 to TRBJ2-7; a weak D match, TRBD1 (6 bases). CDR1 is LGHNT and CDR2 is FRNRAP in the germline V gene. This CDR3 spans 13 amino acids. Trimming pared 6 bases from V and 6 bases from J, leaving 15 bases between. The CDR3 protein is CASGPRMTGEQYF. CDR3 DNA sequence: TGTGCTAGTGGCCCGAGGATGACAGGCGAGCAGTACTTC.

This chain connects TRBV6-1 to TRBJ1-5, with a weak D call TRBD1 (6 bases). Germline CDR1 MNHNS, CDR2 SASEGT. The V end lost 2 bases, the J end lost 7 bases, and 15 bases lay between the germline ends. The CDR3 sequence is 15 residues long. Here the CDR3 DNA reads TGTGCCAGCAGTGAAATAGGGGGGGGAATCCAGCCCCAGCATTTT. This codes for CASSEIGGGIQPQHF.

CDR3 in DNA: TGTGCCAGCAGCTTGGAGGGGGGGAAAGACTCACCCCTCCACTTT. It yields the protein CASSLEGGKDSPLHF. The chain joins TRBV5-4 to TRBJ1-6, with D possibly matching TRBD1 (6 bases). Germline V gene sequence: CDR1 SGHNT, CDR2 YYREEE (reference sequence). The CDR3 runs 15 residues. V was clipped by 0 bases and J by 10 bases, with 14 bases between them.

This chain links TRBV7-2 with TRBJ2-2; the D gene is possibly TRBD2 (7 bases). Germline V CDR1 and CDR2: SGHTA, FQGNSA. V lost 1 base and J 0 bases, leaving 12 bases between the germline ends. The length of the CDR3 is 17 residues. This CDR3 is CASSLVGGGPNTGELFF. DNA for the CDR3: TGTGCCAGCAGCTTAGTAGGCGGGGGCCCGAACACCGGGGAGCTGTTTTTT.

The chain carries TRBV15 and TRBJ1-4, with D perhaps TRBD1 (5 bases). Trimming removed 4 bases from V and 0 bases from J, with 18 bases in between. This CDR3 is built from 18 residues. CDR1 is LNHNV and CDR2 is YYDKDF in the germline V gene (reference sequence). CDR3 sequence reads: CATSTFYPTVSTNEKLFF. In DNA, the CDR3 is TGTGCCACCAGCACCTTTTACCCGACAGTCTCAACTAATGAAAAACTGTTTTTT.

This clone was counted a single time. The V call is TRBV27, the J call TRBJ1-1, with TRBD1 matching 8 bases. The CDR3 consists of 18 residues. The germline CDR1 and CDR2 sequences are MNHEY and SMNVEV (reference sequence). V gave up 2 bases and J gave up 0 bases; unmatched junction bases: 11. CDR3 bases: TGTGCCAGCAGTTTACAAAAAAATGACAGGGGAATGAACACTGAAGCTTTCTTT. Protein: CASSLQKNDRGMNTEAFF.

The chain uses TRBV19 and TRBJ1-6, with TRBD1 matching 7 bases. Germline V CDR1 and CDR2: LNHDA, SQIVND (reference sequence). The J segment lost 8 bases and the V segment lost 7 bases, leaving 8 bases of the junction unmatched. The CDR3 has 14 amino acids. CDR3 loop: CASTRGAGDSPLHF. The CDR3 DNA sequence: TGTGCCAGTACCAGGGGGGCTGGAGATTCACCCCTCCACTTT.

This sequence joins TRBV10-2 and TRBJ2-1; 9 bases are a match to TRBD1. After removal of 8 bases from V and 1 base from J, the junction contained 6 bases not matched to a gene. From germline, CDR1 is WSHSY and CDR2 SAAADI. The CDR3 is 15 residues long. CDR3 amino acids: CASGDRGMSYNEQFF. As DNA, the CDR3 is TGCGCCAGCGGAGACAGGGGGATGTCCTACAATGAGCAGTTCTTC.

The V and J genes are TRBV9 and TRBJ2-3; 11 nucleotides line up with TRBD2. The CDR3 totals 16 residues. The V gene's germline CDR1 is SGDLS and CDR2 YYNGEE. After removal of 2 bases from V and 2 bases from J, the junction contained 4 bases not matched to a gene. For the CDR3, the DNA is TGTGCCAGCAGCGTGGGACTAGCGGATTACACAGATACGCAGTATTTT. The encoded protein is CASSVGLADYTDTQYF.

The chain is built from TRBV28 and TRBJ2-2; D is perhaps TRBD1 (6 bases). V was cut by 6 bases and J by 5 bases, with 16 bases left in between. The CDR3 loop spans 15 amino acids. Germline CDR1 reads MDHEN; CDR2 reads SYDVKM. CDR3 loop: CASSHGQLGTGELFF. The CDR3 region has the DNA TGTGCCAGCAGCCACGGACAGCTGGGGACCGGGGAGCTGTTTTTT.